This T cell receptor beta chain was recovered during a study of T-cell memory formation after mild COVID-19. Study details: Among the donors, TCR clusters were largely specific to each donor.

The CDR3 loop spans 15 amino acids. Germline assignment: CDR1 SGHTA and CDR2 FQGTGA. J was trimmed by 7 bases and V by 5 bases; bases with no gene match: 5. For this clonotype: Antigen specificity is unknown.

TCRdb called the 5' RACE reads again in MiXCR, with one record for every CDR3 protein. Seen here are around 450,000 distinct CDR3 sequences, 20% observed once, and the top ten hold 8.4%. Notes on the study in general: The pre-infection memory compartment contained some responding clones, suggesting cross-reactive memory joined. Clones which contracted sat mainly in CM and EM if CD4+, and in EMRA if CD8+.

This TCR came from an adult woman who had mild COVID-19 (a few samples of this study predate the infection). Cell type and time point are not known. The chain links TRBV7-3 to TRBJ2-5; TRBD2 aligns across 15 bases. Sequencing was done on a sample of PBMCs or a T cell subset sorted from them (not recorded which). CDR3 amino acids: CASSPGLAGGTTQYF. In DNA form, the CDR3 reads TGTGCCAGCAGCCCCGGACTAGCGGGGGGGACGACCCAGTACTTC. Filled out from reference TRBV7-3 and TRBJ2-5, the complete variable domain reads GAGVSQTPSNKVTEKGKYVELRCDPISGHTALYWYRQSLGQGPEFLIYFQGTGAADDSGLPNDRFFAVRPEGSVSTLKIQRTERGDSAVYLCASSPGLAGGTTQYFGPGTRLLVL.